The rows below give T cell receptor beta chains drawn from one sample of a study of blood T cells in healthy people across ages. One entry per CDR3 protein, called by TCRdb with MiXCR from the 5' RACE reads. Here the sample spans around 710,000 distinct CDR3 sequences, 43% being singletons. The sequenced material came from blood. Receptor source: a woman aged 55-75 years in good health. CDR3s include the opening cysteine and the closing phenylalanine or tryptophan. The D gene is left open where the match is weak. Clone size is stated in some rows and not others, as once, few, many or a class when expanded.

v_gene	d_gene	abundance	j_gene	CDR3aa	CDR3nt
TRBV20-1	NA	few	TRBJ2-1	CSARVMGGSEQFF	TGCAGTGCTAGAGTAATGGGGGGCAGTGAGCAGTTCTTC
TRBV3-1	TRBD2	few	TRBJ2-1	CASSQDRREGRYNEQFF	TGTGCCAGCAGCCAAGATCGGCGGGAGGGCCGATACAATGAGCAGTTCTTC
TRBV7-2	TRBD2	NA	TRBJ2-7	CASSLVSGGYEQYF	TGTGCCAGCAGCTTAGTTAGCGGGGGTTACGAGCAGTACTTC
TRBV6-2/TRBV6-3	NA	few	TRBJ2-7	CASRTIGSEQYF	TGTGCCAGCAGAACGATCGGGAGCGAGCAGTACTTC
TRBV20-1	NA	NA	TRBJ2-5	CSATTGDQETQYF	TGCAGTGCCACAACGGGAGACCAAGAGACCCAGTACTTC
TRBV29-1	TRBD2	few	TRBJ2-5	CSALGLAGEAQYF	TGCAGCGCCTTAGGACTAGCGGGAGAGGCCCAGTACTTC
TRBV20-1	NA	NA	TRBJ2-7	CSAIEAPSTYEQYF	TGCAGTGCTATAGAGGCCCCAAGTACCTACGAGCAGTACTTC
TRBV20-1	NA	NA	TRBJ1-5	CSVRQPNQPQHF	TGCAGTGTCAGACAGCCCAATCAGCCCCAGCATTTT
TRBV29-1	TRBD2	many	TRBJ2-1	CSVDGASGRASYNEQFF	TGCAGCGTTGACGGAGCTAGCGGGAGGGCCTCCTACAATGAGCAGTTCTTC
TRBV9	TRBD2	once	TRBJ2-5	CAGSVAVAGAGYQETQYF	TGTGCCGGCAGCGTAGCGGTAGCGGGGGCCGGGTACCAAGAGACCCAGTACTTC
TRBV10-3	NA	NA	TRBJ2-3	CAIRVAGTTDTQYF	TGTGCCATCAGGGTTGCGGGAACCACAGATACGCAGTATTTT
TRBV20-1	NA	NA	TRBJ2-7	CSARSLTGVVKYEQYF	TGCAGTGCTAGATCCTTGACGGGGGTGGTTAAGTACGAGCAGTACTTC
TRBV10-3	TRBD2	few	TRBJ2-7	CAISRPGLAVYEQYF	TGTGCCATCAGCCGTCCGGGACTAGCGGTTTACGAGCAGTACTTC
TRBV12-3/TRBV12-4	NA	NA	TRBJ1-2	CASGGQINYGYTF	TGTGCCAGCGGGGGACAAATTAACTATGGCTACACCTTC
TRBV20-1	NA	few	TRBJ1-1	CSASYREGVTEAFF	TGCAGTGCTAGCTACAGGGAAGGGGTCACTGAAGCTTTCTTT
TRBV11-2	NA	NA	TRBJ2-4	CASSLDQTLGFQYF	TGTGCCAGCAGCTTAGATCAGACCCTTGGGTTTCAGTACTTC
TRBV7-9	NA	few	TRBJ2-1	CATPEPGTAYNEQFF	TGTGCCACCCCAGAGCCCGGGACTGCGTACAATGAGCAGTTCTTC
TRBV20-1	TRBD2	NA	TRBJ2-1	CSARDFTSGGATEQFF	TGCAGTGCTAGAGATTTTACTAGCGGGGGGGCGACTGAGCAGTTCTTC
TRBV7-8	NA	many	TRBJ1-1	CASNPGGVGEAFF	TGTGCCAGCAATCCGGGAGGGGTAGGTGAAGCTTTCTTT
TRBV20-1	TRBD2	few	TRBJ2-7	CSAPLLSGRNEQYF	TGCAGTGCTCCTCTCCTGAGCGGGAGGAACGAGCAGTACTTC
TRBV20-1	TRBD2	NA	TRBJ2-7	CSAMAGGNSYEQYF	TGCAGTGCTATGGCGGGGGGGAATAGTTACGAGCAGTACTTC
TRBV12-3/TRBV12-4	NA	many	TRBJ2-5	CASSSNTGVETQYF	TGTGCCAGCAGTTCAAACACAGGTGTCGAGACCCAGTACTTC
TRBV3-1	TRBD2	few	TRBJ2-5	CASSQDPGLAGETQYF	TGTGCCAGCAGCCAAGACCCGGGACTAGCAGGGGAGACCCAGTACTTC
TRBV6-4	NA	NA	TRBJ2-2	CASSDGRVNTGELFF	TGTGCCAGCAGTGACGGGAGAGTGAACACCGGGGAGCTGTTTTTT
TRBV2	NA	once	TRBJ1-3	CASSSQGHLFTGNTIYF	TGTGCCAGCAGCTCCCAGGGACACTTATTCACCGGAAACACCATATATTTT
TRBV6-1	NA	few	TRBJ2-7	CASTGLGYYEQYF	TGTGCCAGCACTGGGCTGGGCTACTACGAGCAGTACTTC
TRBV6-1	TRBD1	NA	TRBJ1-1	CASLLDRLNTEAFF	TGTGCCAGTCTTTTGGACAGGCTGAACACTGAAGCTTTCTTT
TRBV7-3	NA	few	TRBJ2-1	CASRGAGPFNEQFF	TGTGCCAGCAGGGGCGCGGGGCCCTTCAATGAGCAGTTCTTC
TRBV5-1	TRBD1	NA	TRBJ2-3	CASSLGTGGGDTQYF	TGCGCCAGCAGCTTGGGGACAGGGGGAGGCGATACGCAGTATTTT
TRBV18	NA	NA	TRBJ1-1	CASSLDRPMNTEAFF	TGTGCCAGCTCACTTGACAGGCCAATGAACACTGAAGCTTTCTTT
TRBV7-2	NA	few	TRBJ2-5	CASSSFLPGLQTQYF	TGTGCCAGCAGCTCCTTCCTACCGGGACTGCAGACCCAGTACTTC